The 5 T cell receptor beta chains below all came from one sample that was sequenced in a study of regulatory and conventional T cells in RAG deficiency. Only in-frame clones appear in the TCRdb table, and some are missing; sequencing was by immunoSEQ multiplex PCR. Here the sample spans fewer than 40,000 clones, 76% being singletons. The sorted conventional CD4+ T cells were CD25-low and CD127-high, with genomic DNA sequenced. The same sample was also studied in work on regulatory T cells. From that report: The PCR used 52 TRBV and 13 TRBJ primers.

Specimen: CD4+ effector T cells sorted from blood. The receptors originated from a human donor in good health.

The chain is built from TRBV5-1 and TRBJ1-3; D might be TRBD1 (5 bases). From germline, CDR1 is SGHRS and CDR2 YFSETQ. V was clipped by 4 bases and J by 6 bases, with 11 bases between them. CDR3 length: 13 residues. CDR3 bases: TGCGCCAGCAGCGGCCGGGACGCAAACACCATATATTTT. It codes for CASSGRDANTIYF.

DNA of the CDR3: TGTGCCAGCAGTGAATATTCCAAGATTGGCTACACCTTC. Residues: CASSEYSKIGYTF. The chain has TRBV25-1 and TRBJ1-2; D ambiguous. The V end was cut by 0 bases, the J end by 7 bases, with 9 bases between. Germline V gene data show CDR1 as MGHDK and CDR2 as SYGVNS. This CDR3 is built from 13 residues.

This clone was recorded only once. The chain has TRBV5-5 and TRBJ2-7; TRBD1 might be the D (5 bases). Trimming took off 7 bases at V and 3 bases at J, with 11 bases between the two ends. Germline CDR1 SGHKS, CDR2 YYEKEE (reference sequence). The CDR3 is 12 residues long. The chain's CDR3 is CASQATDYEQYF. The DNA for the CDR3 is TGTGCCAGCCAGGCGACAGACTACGAGCAGTACTTC.

Only one count was recorded for this clone. The chain combines TRBV28 with TRBJ1-5; D remains unclear. The CDR3 consists of 15 residues. Germline V gene lookup returns CDR1 MDHEN and CDR2 SYDVKM. V was cut by 3 bases and J by 0 bases, with 9 bases left in between. CDR3 nucleotide sequence: TGTGCCAGCAGTTTCCTGGGGTATAGCAATCAGCCCCAGCATTTT. It is translated as CASSFLGYSNQPQHF.

The rearrangement links TRBV6-6 to TRBJ2-6, with D unclear. Germline V CDR1 and CDR2: MNHNY, SVGAGI (reference sequence). The CDR3 sequence is 13 residues long. V lost 7 bases and J 2 bases, leaving 6 bases between the germline ends. CDR3 sequence: CASTPAGANVLTF. In DNA, the CDR3 is TGTGCCAGCACCCCGGCTGGGGCCAACGTCCTGACTTTC.